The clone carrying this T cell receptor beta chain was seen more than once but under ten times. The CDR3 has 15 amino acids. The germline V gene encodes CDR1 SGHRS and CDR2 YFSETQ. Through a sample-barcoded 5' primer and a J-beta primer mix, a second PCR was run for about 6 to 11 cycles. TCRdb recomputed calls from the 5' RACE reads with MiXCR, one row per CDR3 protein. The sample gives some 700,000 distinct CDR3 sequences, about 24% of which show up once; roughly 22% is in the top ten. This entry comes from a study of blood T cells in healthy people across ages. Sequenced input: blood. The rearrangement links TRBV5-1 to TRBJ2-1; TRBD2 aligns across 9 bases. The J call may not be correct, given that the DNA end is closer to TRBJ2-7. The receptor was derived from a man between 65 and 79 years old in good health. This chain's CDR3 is CASSPIAGAVYEQYV. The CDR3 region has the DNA TGCGCCAGCAGCCCTATAGCGGGAGCGGTCTACGAGCAGTACGTC.